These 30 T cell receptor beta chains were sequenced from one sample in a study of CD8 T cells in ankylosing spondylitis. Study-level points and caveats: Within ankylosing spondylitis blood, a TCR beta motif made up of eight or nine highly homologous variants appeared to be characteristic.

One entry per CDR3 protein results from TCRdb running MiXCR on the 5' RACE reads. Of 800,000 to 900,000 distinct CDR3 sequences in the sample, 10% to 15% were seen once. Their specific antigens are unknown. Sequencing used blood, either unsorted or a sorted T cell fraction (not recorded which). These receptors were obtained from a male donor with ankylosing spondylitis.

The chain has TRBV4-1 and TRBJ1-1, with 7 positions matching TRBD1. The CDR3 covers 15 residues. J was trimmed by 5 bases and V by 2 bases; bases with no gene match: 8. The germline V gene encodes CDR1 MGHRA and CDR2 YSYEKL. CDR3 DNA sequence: TGCGCCAGCAGCCAACCCGGGCAGGGGGGAACTGAAGCTTTCTTT. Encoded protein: CASSQPGQGGTEAFF.

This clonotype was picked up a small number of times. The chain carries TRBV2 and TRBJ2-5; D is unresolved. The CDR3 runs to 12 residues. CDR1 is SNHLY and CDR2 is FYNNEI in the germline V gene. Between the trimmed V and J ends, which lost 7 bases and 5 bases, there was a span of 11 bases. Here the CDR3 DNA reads TGTGCCAGCACGGAGATCATGGAGACCCAGTACTTC. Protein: CASTEIMETQYF.

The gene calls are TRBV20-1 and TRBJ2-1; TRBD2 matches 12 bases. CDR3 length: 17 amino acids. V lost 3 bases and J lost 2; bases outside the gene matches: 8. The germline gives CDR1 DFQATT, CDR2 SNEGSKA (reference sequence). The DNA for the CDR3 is TGCAGTGCTAGGGCCATACTAGCGGGGGGTCCCTACAATGAGCAGTTCTTC. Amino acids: CSARAILAGGPYNEQFF.

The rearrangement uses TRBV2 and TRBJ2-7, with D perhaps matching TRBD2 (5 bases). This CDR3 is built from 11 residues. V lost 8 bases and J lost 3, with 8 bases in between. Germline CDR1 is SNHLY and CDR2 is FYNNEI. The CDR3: CASLRDYEQYF. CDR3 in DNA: TGTGCCAGCTTGAGGGACTACGAGCAGTACTTC.

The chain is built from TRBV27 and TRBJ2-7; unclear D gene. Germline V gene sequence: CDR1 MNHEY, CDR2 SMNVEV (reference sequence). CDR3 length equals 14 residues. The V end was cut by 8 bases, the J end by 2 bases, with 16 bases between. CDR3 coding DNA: TGTGCCAGCGGAAATAGACGGAACCCCTACGAGCAGTACTTC. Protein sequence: CASGNRRNPYEQYF.

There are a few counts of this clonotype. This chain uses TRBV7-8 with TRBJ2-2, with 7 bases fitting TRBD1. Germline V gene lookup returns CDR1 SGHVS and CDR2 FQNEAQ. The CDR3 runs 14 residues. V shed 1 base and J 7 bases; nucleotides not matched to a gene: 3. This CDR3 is CASSLGGDSGELFF. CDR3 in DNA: TGTGCCAGCAGCTTAGGAGGGGACAGCGGGGAGCTGTTTTTT.

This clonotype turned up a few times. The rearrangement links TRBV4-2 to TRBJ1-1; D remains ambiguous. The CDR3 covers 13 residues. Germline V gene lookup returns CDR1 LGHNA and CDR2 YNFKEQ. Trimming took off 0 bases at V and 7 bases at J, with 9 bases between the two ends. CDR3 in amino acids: CASSQDGTVEAFF. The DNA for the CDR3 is TGTGCCAGCAGCCAAGATGGTACCGTTGAAGCTTTCTTT.

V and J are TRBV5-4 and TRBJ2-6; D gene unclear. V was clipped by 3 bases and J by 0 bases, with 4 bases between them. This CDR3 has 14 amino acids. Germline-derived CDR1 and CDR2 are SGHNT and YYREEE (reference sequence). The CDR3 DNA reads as TGTGCCAGCAGCTGGTACTCTGGGGCCAACGTCCTGACTTTC. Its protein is CASSWYSGANVLTF. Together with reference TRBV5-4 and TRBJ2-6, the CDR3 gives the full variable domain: ETGVTQSPTHLIKTRGQQVTLRCSSQSGHNTVSWYQQALGQGPQFIFQYYREEENGRGNFPPRFSGLQFPNYSSELNVNALELDDSALYLCASSWYSGANVLTFGAGSRLTVL.

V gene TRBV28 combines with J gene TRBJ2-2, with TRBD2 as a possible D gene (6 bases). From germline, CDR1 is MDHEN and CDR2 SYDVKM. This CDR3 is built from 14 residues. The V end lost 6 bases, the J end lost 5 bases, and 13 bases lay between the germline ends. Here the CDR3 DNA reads TGTGCCAGCAGACGGACGGAGGGTACCGGGGAGCTGTTTTTT. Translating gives CASRRTEGTGELFF.

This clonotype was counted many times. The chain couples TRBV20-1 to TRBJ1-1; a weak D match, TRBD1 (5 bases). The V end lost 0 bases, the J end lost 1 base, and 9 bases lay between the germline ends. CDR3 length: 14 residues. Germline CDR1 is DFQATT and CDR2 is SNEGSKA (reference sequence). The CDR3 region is CSARDRQGNTEAFF. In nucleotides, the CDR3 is TGCAGTGCTAGAGATCGCCAGGGGAACACTGAAGCTTTCTTT.

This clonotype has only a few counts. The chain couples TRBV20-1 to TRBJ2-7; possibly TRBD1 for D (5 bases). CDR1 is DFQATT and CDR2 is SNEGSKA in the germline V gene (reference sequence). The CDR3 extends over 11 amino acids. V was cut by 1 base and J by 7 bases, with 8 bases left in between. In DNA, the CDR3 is TGCAGTGCTAGAGTACAGGAGGAGCAGTACTTC. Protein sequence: CSARVQEEQYF.

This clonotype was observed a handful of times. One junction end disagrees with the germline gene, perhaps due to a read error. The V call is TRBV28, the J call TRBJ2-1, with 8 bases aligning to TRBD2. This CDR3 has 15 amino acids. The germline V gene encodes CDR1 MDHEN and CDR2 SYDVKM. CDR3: CASSFPQGLAGDWVF. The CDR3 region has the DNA TGTGCCAGCAGTTTCCCTCAAGGACTAGCCGGAGATTGGGTCTTC.

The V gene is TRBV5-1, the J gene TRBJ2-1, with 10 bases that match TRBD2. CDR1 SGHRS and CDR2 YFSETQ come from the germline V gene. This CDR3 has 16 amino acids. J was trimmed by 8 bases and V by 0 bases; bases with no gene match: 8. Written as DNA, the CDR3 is TGCGCCAGCAGCTTGGGGCTAGCGGGAGCGGTTTATGAGCAGTTCTTC. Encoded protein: CASSLGLAGAVYEQFF.

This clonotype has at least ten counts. Written as DNA, the CDR3 is TGTGCCAGCAGCTTTACCGGGACAGGGATTGAGCAGTTCTTC. This gives the protein CASSFTGTGIEQFF. The chain combines TRBV5-6 with TRBJ2-1; 9 nucleotides line up with TRBD1. Germline lookup yields CDR1 SGHDT and CDR2 YYEEEE. CDR3 length equals 14 residues. Trimming at V came to 2 bases and at J to 9 bases, leaving 6 bases not matched to a gene.

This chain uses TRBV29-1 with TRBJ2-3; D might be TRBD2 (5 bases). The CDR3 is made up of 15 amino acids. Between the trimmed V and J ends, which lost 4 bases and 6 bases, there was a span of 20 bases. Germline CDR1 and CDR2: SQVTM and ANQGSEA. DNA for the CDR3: TGCAGCGTTGTACCAATAAGAGCCTCGGGGGATACGCAGTATTTT. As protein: CSVVPIRASGDTQYF.

CDR3 DNA: TGCAGTGCGCGACCCGAAGACAGAGGAGGGGAGACCCAGTACTTC. It translates to CSARPEDRGGETQYF. This chain uses TRBV20-1 with TRBJ2-5, with a tentative D call TRBD2 (6 bases). Trimming pared 6 bases from V and 5 bases from J, leaving 22 bases between. CDR3 size: 15 residues. Germline CDR1 reads DFQATT; CDR2 reads SNEGSKA (reference sequence).

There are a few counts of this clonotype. DNA of the CDR3: TGTGCCAGCAGCTTAGTTGGGCTGACTAATTCACCCCTCCACTTT. It translates to CASSLVGLTNSPLHF. The chain couples TRBV7-2 to TRBJ1-6; D is ambiguous. The CDR3 runs to 15 residues. With 1 base removed from V and 6 bases from J, the gap between germline ends came to 10 bases. Germline V lookup: CDR1 SGHTA, CDR2 FQGNSA.

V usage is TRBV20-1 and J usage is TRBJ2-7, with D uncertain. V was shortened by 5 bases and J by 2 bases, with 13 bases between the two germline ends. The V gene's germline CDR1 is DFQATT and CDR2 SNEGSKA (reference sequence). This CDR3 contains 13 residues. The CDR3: CSAGWVGTYEQYF. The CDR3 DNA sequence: TGCAGTGCTGGATGGGTAGGGACCTACGAGCAGTACTTC.

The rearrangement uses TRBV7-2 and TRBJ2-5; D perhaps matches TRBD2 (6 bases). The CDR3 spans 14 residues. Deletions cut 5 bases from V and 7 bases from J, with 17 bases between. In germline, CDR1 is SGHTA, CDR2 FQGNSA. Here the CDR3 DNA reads TGTGCCAGCAGCCTGCTGGGCGGGGCTCGGACCCAGTACTTC. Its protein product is CASSLLGGARTQYF.

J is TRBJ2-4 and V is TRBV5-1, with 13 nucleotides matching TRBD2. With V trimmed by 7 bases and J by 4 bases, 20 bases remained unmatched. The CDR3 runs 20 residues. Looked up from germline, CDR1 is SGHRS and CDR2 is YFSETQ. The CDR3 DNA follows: TGCGCCAGCGGCCCCGGACCCTGGGCGACTAGCGGGGGGCGGAAAAACATTCAGTACTTC. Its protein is CASGPGPWATSGGRKNIQYF.

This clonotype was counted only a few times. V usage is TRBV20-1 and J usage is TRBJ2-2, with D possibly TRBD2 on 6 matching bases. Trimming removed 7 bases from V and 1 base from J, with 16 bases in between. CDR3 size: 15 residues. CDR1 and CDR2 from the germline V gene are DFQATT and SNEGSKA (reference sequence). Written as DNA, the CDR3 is TGCAGTGTTAAGCGCCGGGACTTGAACACCGGGGAGCTGTTTTTT. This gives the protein CSVKRRDLNTGELFF.

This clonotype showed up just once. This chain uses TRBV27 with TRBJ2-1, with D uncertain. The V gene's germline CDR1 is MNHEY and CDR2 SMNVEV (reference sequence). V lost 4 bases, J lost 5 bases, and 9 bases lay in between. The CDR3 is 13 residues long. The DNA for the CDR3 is TGTGCCAGCAGTTCCCCCGGCCACAATGAGCAGTTCTTC. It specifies CASSSPGHNEQFF.

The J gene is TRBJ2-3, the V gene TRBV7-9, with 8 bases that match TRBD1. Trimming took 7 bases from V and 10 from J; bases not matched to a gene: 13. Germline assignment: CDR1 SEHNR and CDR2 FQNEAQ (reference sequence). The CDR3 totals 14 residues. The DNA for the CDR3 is TGTGCCAGCACCCAGGGGGCAGGGGGCCAATCGCAGTATTTT. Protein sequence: CASTQGAGGQSQYF.

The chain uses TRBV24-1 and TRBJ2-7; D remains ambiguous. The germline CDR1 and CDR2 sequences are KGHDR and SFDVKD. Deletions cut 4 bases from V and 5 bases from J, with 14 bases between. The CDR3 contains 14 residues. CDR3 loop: CATSDPNLRNEQYF. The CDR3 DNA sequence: TGTGCCACCAGTGACCCCAATCTACGGAACGAGCAGTACTTC.

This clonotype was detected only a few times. The CDR3 protein is CSAWGLAGNNEQFF. The CDR3 DNA is TGCAGTGCCTGGGGACTAGCGGGTAACAATGAGCAGTTCTTC. The chain uses TRBV20-1 and TRBJ2-1, with TRBD2 matching 12 bases. CDR1 and CDR2 (germline): DFQATT, SNEGSKA (reference sequence). The length of the CDR3 is 14 residues. With 6 bases clipped from V and 5 bases from J, the junction kept 5 bases outside the gene matches.

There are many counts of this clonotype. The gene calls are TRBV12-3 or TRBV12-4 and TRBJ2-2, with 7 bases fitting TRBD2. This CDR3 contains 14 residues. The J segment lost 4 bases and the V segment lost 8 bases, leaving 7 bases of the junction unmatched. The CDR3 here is CASGLLAVTGELFF. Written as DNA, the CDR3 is TGTGCCAGCGGGCTGCTAGCGGTCACCGGGGAGCTGTTTTTT.

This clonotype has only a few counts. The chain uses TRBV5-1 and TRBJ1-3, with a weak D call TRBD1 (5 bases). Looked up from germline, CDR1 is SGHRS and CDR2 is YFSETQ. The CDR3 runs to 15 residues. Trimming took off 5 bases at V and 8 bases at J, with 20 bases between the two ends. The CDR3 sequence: CASRALGRLGDTIYF. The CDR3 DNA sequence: TGCGCCAGCAGAGCTCTGGGCCGCTTAGGGGACACCATATATTTT.

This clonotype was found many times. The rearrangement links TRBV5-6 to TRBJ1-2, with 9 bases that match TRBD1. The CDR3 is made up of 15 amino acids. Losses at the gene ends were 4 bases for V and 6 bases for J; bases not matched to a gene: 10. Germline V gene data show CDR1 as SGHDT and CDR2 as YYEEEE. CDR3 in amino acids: CASSVGTGKGHGYTF. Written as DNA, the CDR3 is TGTGCCAGCAGCGTCGGGACAGGGAAAGGGCATGGCTACACCTTC.

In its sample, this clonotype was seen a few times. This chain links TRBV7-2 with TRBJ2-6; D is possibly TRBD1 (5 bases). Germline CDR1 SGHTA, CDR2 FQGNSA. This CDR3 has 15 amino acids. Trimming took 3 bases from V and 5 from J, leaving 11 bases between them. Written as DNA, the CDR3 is TGTGCCAGCAGCTTGCAGGGTGGCAGGGCCAACGTCCTGACTTTC. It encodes CASSLQGGRANVLTF.

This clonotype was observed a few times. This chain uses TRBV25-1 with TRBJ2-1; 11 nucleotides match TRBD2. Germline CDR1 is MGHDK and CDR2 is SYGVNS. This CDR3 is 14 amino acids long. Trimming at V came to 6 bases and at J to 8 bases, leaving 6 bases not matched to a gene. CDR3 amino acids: CASRRLAGLDEQFF. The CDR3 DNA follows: TGTGCCAGCAGAAGACTAGCGGGATTGGATGAGCAGTTCTTC. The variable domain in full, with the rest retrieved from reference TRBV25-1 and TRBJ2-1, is EADIYQTPRYLVIGTGKKITLECSQTMGHDKMYWYQQDPGMELHLIHYSYGVNSTEKGDLSSESTVSRIRTEHFPLTLESARPSHTSQYLCASRRLAGLDEQFFGPGTRLTVL.